This TCR beta chain was captured in a study of CD8 T cells in ankylosing spondylitis (dated by TCRdb to 2017 to 2019). For context, the study as a whole: To find TCR variants linked to disease, the study profiled T cell receptor beta repertoires in ankylosing spondylitis patients and healthy donors. Peripheral blood samples were taken, and synovial fluid was additionally collected from ankylosing spondylitis patients. The full study cohort was made up of 20 to 25 ankylosing spondylitis patients and 108 healthy donors. Overall study outcomes, separate from this receptor: Blood from ankylosing spondylitis patients appeared to be characterized by a TCR beta motif composed of roughly eight highly homologous amino acid variants. The disease-linked clones were reported as significantly enriched in matched synovial fluid samples from ankylosing spondylitis patients. Some of the motif variants had been reported before in the synovial fluid and blood of reactive arthritis patients, a finding that suggests common disease-initiation mechanisms. The disease-linked clones had a CD8+ phenotype and were found at relatively low frequencies in peripheral blood.

The cysteine opens and the phenylalanine closes a CDR3 of 16 amino acids. The CDR3 DNA has 48 bases and is translated from base 1. Compared with germline, V lacks 1 base and J lacks 3 bases; bases without a gene match: 8. The germline V gene (reference sequence) specifies LNHNV as CDR1 and YYDKDF as CDR2. TCRdb names Illumina HiSeq 2500 as the instrument used. TCR beta libraries were prepared by quantitative 5'-RACE with molecular barcodes. Regarding the original processing steps: Disease-linked TCR variants were identified with a new computational method built on a probabilistic model of VDJ rearrangement. The public reads were run again by TCRdb, first through fastp at Q25 and then through MiXCR, and only productive beta chains were kept. Rows are unified per CDR3 protein, each entry keeping the most common DNA and genes. It is TCRdb's table, rather than the study itself, that gives the V and J calls and clone size. The sample table lists some 350,000 distinct CDR3 sequences, approximately 14% of them with a count of one. The top ten clones comprise about 1.1% of the sample.

This clonotype was observed a handful of times. The specificity of this receptor is unknown. Nothing much larger sits one base from this clone, and base qualities are not available. The sequence links TRBV15 to TRBJ2-5; a stretch of 7 junction bases matches TRBD2. Sequencing was done on a sample of blood, either unsorted or a sorted T cell fraction (not recorded which). The TCR was taken from a male donor with ankylosing spondylitis or in good health (not recorded which). The CDR3 region reads CATSRGPAGREETQYF. The DNA is TGTGCCACCAGCAGAGGGCCAGCGGGGCGAGAAGAGACCCAGTACTTC.